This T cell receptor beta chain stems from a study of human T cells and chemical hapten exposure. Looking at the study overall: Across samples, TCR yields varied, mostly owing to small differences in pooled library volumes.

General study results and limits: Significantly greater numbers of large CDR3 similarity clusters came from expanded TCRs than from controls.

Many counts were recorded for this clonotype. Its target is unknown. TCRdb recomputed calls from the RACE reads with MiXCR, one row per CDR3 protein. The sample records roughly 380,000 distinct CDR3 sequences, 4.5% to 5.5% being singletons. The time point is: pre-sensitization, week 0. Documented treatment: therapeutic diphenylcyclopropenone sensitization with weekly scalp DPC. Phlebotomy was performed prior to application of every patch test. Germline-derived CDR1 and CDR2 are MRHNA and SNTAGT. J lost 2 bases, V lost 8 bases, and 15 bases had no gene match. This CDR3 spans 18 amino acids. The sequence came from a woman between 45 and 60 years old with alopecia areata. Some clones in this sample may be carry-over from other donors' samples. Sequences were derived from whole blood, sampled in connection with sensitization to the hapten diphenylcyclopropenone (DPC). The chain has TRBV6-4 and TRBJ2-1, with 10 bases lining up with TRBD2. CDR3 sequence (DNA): TGTGCCAGCTTCGAGGTTGGGAAAGCGGGAGGGCCCTACAATGAGCAGTTCTTC. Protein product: CASFEVGKAGGPYNEQFF.